This TCR beta chain was sequenced in a study of shared clonotypes between healthy human individuals (dated by TCRdb to 2018 to 2020). In terms of the full investigation: The cohort included a few men and a couple of women between 18 and 49 years of age. To estimate repertoire size and how much clonotype sharing occurs between individuals, the study deeply sequenced the blood TCR repertoires of five healthy adults. To increase sequencing depth and limit assay-specific biases, different laboratories used diverse techniques to prepare libraries and sequence TCR repertoires. Each donor's leukapheresis produced roughly between about 0.9 and 9.5 billion PBMCs.

Healthy HIV-negative adults with no recently reported acute infections or vaccinations were included as donors. Only Caucasian adults living in Nashville, Tennessee, USA were represented among the donors. For unsorted samples, 75 million to 100 million PBMCs were counted and genomic DNA was extracted with the QIAamp DNA Blood Mini kit. Blood was obtained by leukapheresis, after which PBMCs were separated by Ficoll-Histopaque density gradient centrifugation and cryopreserved in liquid nitrogen vapor phase. Results the study describes overall, beyond this receptor: Because the study included a small number of donors, the genetic and exposure-history diversity represented was limited. Sampling was limited to blood, and TCR repertoires in tissue likely differ from TCR repertoires in blood. Based on pairwise subsampling, the degree of clonotype sharing among donors was expected to be affected by sequencing depth.

Using the deep immunoSEQ assay, multiplex PCR amplified TCR CDR3 regions from genomic DNA. Extracted genomic DNA from each cell subset was distributed evenly across all wells of several immunoSEQ 96-well plates, and each plate was treated as a replicate. For unsorted PBMC, 300 ng genomic DNA, equal to 30,000 or so T cell genomes, was loaded into each replicate PCR. Unsorted PBMC genomic DNA was sequenced across ten immunoSEQ deep assay plates. Purified libraries were measured with a Qubit 3.0 fluorometer, size-checked on a Bioanalyzer 2100, and measured again with the KAPA Library Quantification kit. Every immunoSEQ 96-well plate was sequenced on a separate single-read 150-cycle Illumina NextSeq 550 flow cell. Per the authors' processing: Because the immunoSEQ output included only junctional sequences and no quality scores, the filtering could not be the same as the filtering used for full-length reads. To assign V/J genes and CDR3, sequences were annotated using PyIR, a Python wrapper for IgBLAST v1.9, with IMGT germline references. Reads were removed for weak V/J assignments (E-value above 1e-6), missing CDR3, stop codons, out-of-frame junctions, or ambiguous translated residues. A V3J clonotype was defined by an identical inferred V gene, J gene, and CDR3 amino acid sequence. Percentage overlap between repertoires was calculated by dividing the number of shared unique clonotypes by the size of the smaller repertoire. Three approaches were used to assess repertoire richness: RTK rarefaction, the Chao1 estimator, and Recon v2.1 estimates of unobserved clonotypes. In TCRdb, the immuneACCESS table is reduced to in-frame sequences with V and J assigned. These tables do not hold every clone; where another copy was compared, an unresolved V gene accounts for under half, and the others remain unexplained. Clone size and V and J calls were adopted from that table, with D and trimming inferred from the DNA. Across this sample there are about half a million clones, with approximately 81% seen only once. The ten largest make up roughly 12% of the sample.

A word on this clone: Its antigen is not yet known. There are no base qualities to consult, and no much larger clone falls within one base.

The germline V gene supplies CDR1 SGHAT and CDR2 FQNNGV. Including cysteine and phenylalanine, the CDR3 has 15 amino acids. Just CDR3 DNA is preserved here, 45 bases in frame from base 1. V and J are truncated by 2 bases and 6 bases respectively, leaving an intervening sequence of 14 bases. This chain is built from TRBV11-2 and TRBJ2-1; the D segment cannot be called with confidence. The receptor was derived from a middle-aged woman in good health. Some clones in this sample may be carry-over from other donors' samples. Sequenced sample: PBMCs. The sequence in DNA is TGTGCCAGCAGCTTATTGGTTTCTACACCCAATGAGCAGTTCTTC. Its protein product is CASSLLVSTPNEQFF. Here the CDR3 is joined to the reference TRBV11-2 and TRBJ2-1 genes, and the full variable domain is: EAGVAQSPRYKIIEKRQSVAFWCNPISGHATLYWYQQILGQGPKLLIQFQNNGVVDDSQLPKDRFSAERLKGVDSTLKIQPAKLEDSAVYLCASSLLVSTPNEQFFGPGTRLTVL.